These T cell receptor beta chains were read from a single sample in a study of human T cells and chemical hapten exposure. TCRdb re-derived calls from the RACE reads in MiXCR, one entry per CDR3 protein. Among tens of thousands of distinct CDR3 sequences listed, approximately 9.9% were seen once. The input for sequencing was whole blood, taken in connection with sensitization to the hapten diphenylcyclopropenone (DPC). The receptor source for this set is a woman in her thirties or forties with alopecia areata. Some clones in this sample may be carry-over from other donors' samples. CDR3s include the opening cysteine and the closing phenylalanine or tryptophan. D genes are given only for firm matches. Where a row states a size, it is once, few, many or the class of an expanded clone; other rows omit it.

j_call cdr3_length d_call v_call clone_size cdr3_aa cdr3_nt
TRBJ2-1 15 NA TRBV5-1 many CASSWAGTLNNEQFF TGCGCCAGCAGCTGGGCCGGGACACTAAACAATGAGCAGTTCTTC
TRBJ2-5 17 TRBD2 TRBV4-3 many CASSQDGAGWAPETQYF TGCGCCAGCAGCCAAGACGGAGCGGGGTGGGCCCCAGAGACCCAGTACTTC
TRBJ2-1 18 TRBD2 TRBV6-2/TRBV6-3 NA CASSYHPSRKSGGNEQFF TGTGCCAGCAGTTACCACCCTTCACGAAAGAGCGGGGGCAATGAGCAGTTCTTC
TRBJ2-5 14 NA TRBV18 NA CASSPPPGKETQYF TGTGCCAGCTCACCACCTCCAGGGAAAGAGACCCAGTACTTC
TRBJ2-3 15 TRBD2 TRBV6-4 NA CASSVTSGGTDTQYF TGTGCCAGCAGTGTGACTAGCGGGGGCACAGATACGCAGTATTTT
TRBJ2-1 17 TRBD2 TRBV9 NA CASSVGRGVSSYNEQFF TGTGCCAGCAGCGTAGGACGGGGGGTTAGCTCCTACAATGAGCAGTTCTTC
TRBJ2-1 14 NA TRBV27 many CASSLQPLGNEQFF TGTGCCAGCAGCCTACAACCGCTGGGCAATGAGCAGTTCTTC
TRBJ1-4 16 NA TRBV3-1 few CASSQEYRETNEKLFF TGTGCCAGCAGCCAAGAGTACAGGGAAACTAATGAAAAACTGTTTTTT
TRBJ2-4 13 NA TRBV23-1 many CASSRGRADIQYF TGCGCCAGCAGTCGCGGCAGGGCGGACATTCAGTACTTC
TRBJ2-7 13 NA TRBV10-3 few CAISEWRGYEQYF TGTGCCATCAGTGAGTGGAGGGGCTACGAGCAGTACTTC
TRBJ2-7 15 NA TRBV4-3 NA CASSQETGQFYEQYF TGCGCCAGCAGCCAAGAAACGGGACAATTCTACGAGCAGTACTTC
TRBJ1-2 17 NA TRBV7-8 many CASSLAYGGTPTYGYTF TGTGCCAGCAGCTTAGCGTATGGCGGCACACCTACCTATGGCTACACCTTC
TRBJ2-7 17 TRBD1 TRBV7-7 many CASSPSIGTVFSYEQYF TGTGCTAGCAGCCCCAGTATCGGGACAGTCTTCTCCTACGAGCAGTACTTC
TRBJ2-3 15 NA TRBV6-2/TRBV6-3 few CASSYGDNDLDTQYF TGTGCCAGCAGTTACGGGGACAATGACCTAGATACGCAGTATTTT
TRBJ2-2 12 NA TRBV12-3/TRBV12-4 many CASSPGPGELFF TGTGCCAGCAGTCCCGGTCCCGGGGAGCTGTTTTTT
TRBJ1-5 14 NA TRBV20-1 few CSAETGMSNQPQHF TGCAGTGCTGAGACGGGGATGAGCAATCAGCCCCAGCATTTT
TRBJ1-2 16 NA TRBV6-1 NA CASSEYHDSRGSGYTF TGTGCCAGCAGTGAATATCACGACAGCAGGGGCAGTGGCTACACCTTC
TRBJ2-5 15 NA TRBV7-6 NA CASSLYGGLQETQYF TGTGCCAGCAGCTTATACGGGGGCCTCCAAGAGACCCAGTACTTC
TRBJ1-1 13 NA TRBV29-1 NA CSVRTGPNTEAFF TGCAGCGTTCGAACAGGACCCAACACTGAAGCTTTCTTT
TRBJ1-2 15 NA TRBV4-1 few CASSQDSGQRYGYTF TGCGCCAGCAGCCAAGACTCAGGACAGCGCTATGGCTACACCTTC
TRBJ2-4 17 NA TRBV28 NA CASSFPPRLGAKNIQYF TGTGCCAGCAGTTTTCCACCCCGCTTGGGAGCCAAAAACATTCAGTACTTC
TRBJ2-1 15 NA TRBV7-6 few CASSLHDRFSDEQFF TGTGCCAGCAGCTTACATGACAGGTTTTCGGATGAGCAGTTCTTC